The following is a T cell receptor beta chain sequence with its context. Its specificity is not known. Healthy bone marrow donors made up the cohort. These data come from a study of cytomegalovirus exposure and HLA in healthy donors. Study-wide points: By HLA locus, TCR association rates varied in a later analysis, with DRB1 showing the most and HLA-C the fewest.

The PCR was carried out with 60 Vbeta primers and 13 Jbeta primers. Assay used: immunoSEQ multiplex PCR; TCRdb lists only in-frame clones, some missing. The repertoire holds around 300,000 clones, with roughly 86% as singletons. This CDR3 contains 16 residues. Germline V gene sequence: CDR1 SNHLY, CDR2 FYNNEI. V was trimmed by 6 bases and J by 0 bases, leaving 18 bases between them. This receptor was taken from a woman in her 40s in good health and CMV-seropositive. Source material: PBMCs. The chain recombines TRBV2 with TRBJ2-7; D is possibly TRBD2 (6 bases). The CDR3 DNA follows: TGTGCCAGCAGCCCACCCGGGACTTGGAGCTCCTACGAGCAGTACTTC. Translating it yields CASSPPGTWSSYEQYF.